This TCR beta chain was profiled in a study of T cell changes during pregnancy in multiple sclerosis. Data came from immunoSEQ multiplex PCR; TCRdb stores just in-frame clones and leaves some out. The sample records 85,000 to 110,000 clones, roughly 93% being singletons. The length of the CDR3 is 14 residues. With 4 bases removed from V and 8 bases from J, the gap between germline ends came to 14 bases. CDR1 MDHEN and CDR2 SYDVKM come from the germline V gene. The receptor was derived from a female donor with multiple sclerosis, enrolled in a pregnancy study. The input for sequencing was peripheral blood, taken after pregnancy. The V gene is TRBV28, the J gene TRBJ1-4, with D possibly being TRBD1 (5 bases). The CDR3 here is CASSSPGVREKLFF. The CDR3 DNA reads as TGTGCCAGCAGTTCTCCGGGGGTTCGAGAAAAACTGTTTTTT.